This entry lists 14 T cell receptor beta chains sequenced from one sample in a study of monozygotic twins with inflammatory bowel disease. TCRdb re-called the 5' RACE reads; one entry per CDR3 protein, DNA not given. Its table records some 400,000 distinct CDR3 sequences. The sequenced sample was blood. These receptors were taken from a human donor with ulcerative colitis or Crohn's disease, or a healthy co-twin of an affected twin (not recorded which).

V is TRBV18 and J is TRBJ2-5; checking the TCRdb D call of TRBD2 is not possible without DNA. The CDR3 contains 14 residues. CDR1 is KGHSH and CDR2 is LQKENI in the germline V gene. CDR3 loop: CASSRGQTAETQYF.

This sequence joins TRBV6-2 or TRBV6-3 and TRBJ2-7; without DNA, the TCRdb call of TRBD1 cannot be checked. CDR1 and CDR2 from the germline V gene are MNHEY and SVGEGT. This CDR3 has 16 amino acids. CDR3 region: CASSSTGTGNPYEQYF.

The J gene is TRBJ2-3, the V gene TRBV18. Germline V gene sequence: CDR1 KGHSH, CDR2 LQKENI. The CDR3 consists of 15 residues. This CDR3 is CASSPEGARTDTQYF.

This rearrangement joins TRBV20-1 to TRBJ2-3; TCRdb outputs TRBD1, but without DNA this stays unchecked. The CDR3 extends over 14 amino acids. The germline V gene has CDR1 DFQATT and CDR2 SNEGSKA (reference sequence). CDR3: CSASRDRGLDTQYF.

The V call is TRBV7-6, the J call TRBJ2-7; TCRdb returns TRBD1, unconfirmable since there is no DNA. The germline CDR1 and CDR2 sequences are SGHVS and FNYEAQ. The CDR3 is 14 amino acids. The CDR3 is CASSFGSRAHEQYF.

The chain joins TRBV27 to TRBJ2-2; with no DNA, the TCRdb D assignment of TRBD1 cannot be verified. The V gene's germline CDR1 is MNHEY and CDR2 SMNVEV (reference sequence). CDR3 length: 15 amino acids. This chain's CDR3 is CASSFSGGATGELFF.

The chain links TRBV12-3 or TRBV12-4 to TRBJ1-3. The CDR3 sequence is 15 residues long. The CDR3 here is CASSFGRNSGNTIYF.

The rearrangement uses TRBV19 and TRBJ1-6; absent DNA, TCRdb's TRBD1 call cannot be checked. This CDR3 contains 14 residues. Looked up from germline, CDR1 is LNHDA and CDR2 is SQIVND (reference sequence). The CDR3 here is CATADRGYTSPLHF.

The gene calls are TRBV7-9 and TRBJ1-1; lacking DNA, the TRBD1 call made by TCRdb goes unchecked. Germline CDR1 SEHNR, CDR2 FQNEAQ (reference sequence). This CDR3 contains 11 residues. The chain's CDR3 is CASSSSGEAFF.

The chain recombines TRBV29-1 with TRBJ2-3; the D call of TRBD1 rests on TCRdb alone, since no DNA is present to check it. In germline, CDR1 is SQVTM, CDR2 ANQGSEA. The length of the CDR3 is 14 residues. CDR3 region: CSVDDRESTDTQYF.

The CDR3 protein is CSARGGITGELFF. The rearrangement links TRBV29-1 to TRBJ2-2; TCRdb's D call of TRBD1 is untestable without DNA. The CDR3 runs 13 residues. Germline CDR1 reads SQVTM; CDR2 reads ANQGSEA.

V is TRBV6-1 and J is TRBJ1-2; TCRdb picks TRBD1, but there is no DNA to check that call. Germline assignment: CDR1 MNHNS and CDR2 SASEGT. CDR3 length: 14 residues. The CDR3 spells CASSPDRWNYGYTF.

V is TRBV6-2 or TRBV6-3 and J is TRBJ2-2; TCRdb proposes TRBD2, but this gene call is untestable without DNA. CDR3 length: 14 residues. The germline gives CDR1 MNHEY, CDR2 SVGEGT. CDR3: CASSSTSGRFGLFF.

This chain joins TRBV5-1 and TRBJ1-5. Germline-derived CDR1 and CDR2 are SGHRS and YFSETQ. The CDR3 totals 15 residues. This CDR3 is CASSLGPEEYQPQHF.